A single sample gave rise to the 26 T cell receptor beta chains below, sequenced in a study of tumor-infiltrating lymphocytes in primary liver carcinoma. The authors made TCR beta cDNA from 400 to 600 ng total RNA with a constant-region primer. Libraries covering TCR beta were generated through three nested multiplex PCR rounds (using a slightly modified ARM-PCR). Both of the initial two PCR rounds ran for about 11 cycles and employed TRBV1-TRBV30 forward primers alongside a C-beta reverse primer. TCRdb re-analysed the multiplex PCR reads in MiXCR, keeping a single row per CDR3 protein. Of about 350,000 distinct CDR3 sequences listed, around three fifths are singletons. In addition to blood RNA drawn from unsorted whole blood, germline DNA was extracted. Sequencing was done on a sample of peripheral blood. These receptor sequences come from a man aged 35-49 years with primary liver carcinoma and hepatitis B virus infection.

Notes on this clonotype: A junction end diverges from the germline sequence, so it may reflect a read error. This chain joins TRBV11-1 and TRBJ1-1, with a weak D call TRBD1 (5 bases). The CDR3 consists of 14 residues. Germline CDR1 and CDR2: SGHAT and FQDESV (reference sequence). The CDR3 sequence is CAGSLGEVGTEAFF. In DNA form, the CDR3 reads TGTGCCGGCAGCTTAGGGGAAGTCGGCACCGAAGCTTTCTTT.

A note on this clonotype: A much larger clone differs from this one at a single base, so this may be a read error. The rearrangement joins TRBV12-3 or TRBV12-4 to TRBJ1-1; D unclear. V was shortened by 6 bases and J by 4 bases, with 15 bases between the two germline ends. The CDR3 is 14 residues long. CDR3 bases: TGTGCCAGCAGGGGATTAGAGCGGCCCACTGAAGCTTTCTTT. Translation: CASRGLERPTEAFF.

V is TRBV5-5 and J is TRBJ2-7, with 9 bases that match TRBD1. V was pared by 5 bases and J by 5 bases, with 8 bases of the junction left unmatched. This CDR3 is 14 amino acids long. The germline CDR1 and CDR2 sequences are SGHKS and YYEKEE (reference sequence). The CDR3 region is CASRSTGTGNEQYF. For the CDR3, the DNA is TGTGCCAGCAGATCAACCGGGACAGGGAACGAGCAGTACTTC. Full variable domain (missing parts from reference TRBV5-5 and TRBJ2-7): DAGVTQSPTHLIKTRGQQVTLRCSPISGHKSVSWYQQVLGQGPQFIFQYYEKEERGRGNFPDRFSARQFPNYSSELNVNALLLGDSALYLCASRSTGTGNEQYFGPGTRLTVT.

This clonotype has ten or more counts. V is TRBV5-5 and J is TRBJ2-3; no clear D. Germline V lookup: CDR1 SGHKS, CDR2 YYEKEE (reference sequence). Between the trimmed V and J ends, which lost 1 base and 2 bases, there was a span of 14 bases. The CDR3 loop spans 16 amino acids. This chain's CDR3 is CASSLSGQHLTDTQYF. The DNA of the CDR3 is TGTGCCAGCAGCTTGAGTGGGCAACACCTCACAGATACGCAGTATTTT. Variable domain in full (rest from reference TRBV5-5 and TRBJ2-3): DAGVTQSPTHLIKTRGQQVTLRCSPISGHKSVSWYQQVLGQGPQFIFQYYEKEERGRGNFPDRFSARQFPNYSSELNVNALLLGDSALYLCASSLSGQHLTDTQYFGPGTRLTVL.

As concerns this clonotype: An end of the junction differs from the germline gene, which may be a read error. The genes are TRBV11-2 and TRBJ2-5; D possibly uses TRBD1 or TRBD2 (5 bases each). Germline-derived CDR1 and CDR2 are SGHAT and FQNNGV. This CDR3 is 12 amino acids long. CDR3 protein: CASSPIGETHYF. The CDR3 bases are TGTGCCAGCAGCCCAATAGGGGAGACCCATTACTTC. Supplemented by reference TRBV11-2 and TRBJ2-5, the full variable domain reads EAGVAQSPRYKIIEKRQSVAFWCNPISGHATLYWYQQILGQGPKLLIQFQNNGVVDDSQLPKDRFSAERLKGVDSTLKIQPAKLEDSAVYLCASSPIGETHYFGPGTRLLVL.

Remarks on this clonotype: This may be a read error, as it is one base from a much larger clone. The chain carries TRBV6-6 and TRBJ2-5, with D possibly matching TRBD2 (5 bases). The CDR3 totals 16 residues. The ends were cut back, 9 bases at V and 3 bases at J, with 23 bases in the middle. Germline CDR1 and CDR2: MNHNY and SVGAGI (reference sequence). The CDR3 loop is CARSTRGVTREETQYF. In nucleotides, the CDR3 is TGTGCCAGGAGTACTCGGGGAGTAACGAGGGAAGAGACCCAGTACTTC.

V usage is TRBV6-5 and J usage is TRBJ2-3; 8 bases line up with TRBD2. Germline loops: CDR1 MNHEY, CDR2 SVGAGI. V shed 5 bases, J shed 0 bases, and the junction held 7 bases outside the gene matches. CDR3 length: 16 residues. The CDR3 loop reads CASSRTGLGSTDTQYF. As DNA, the CDR3 is TGTGCCAGCAGTCGCACGGGACTAGGGAGCACAGATACGCAGTATTTT.

The chain joins TRBV6-6 to TRBJ2-2; 11 nucleotides agree with TRBD2. V was pared by 9 bases and J by 9 bases, with 15 bases of the junction left unmatched. The CDR3 is made up of 16 amino acids. The V gene's germline CDR1 is MNHNY and CDR2 SVGAGI (reference sequence). The CDR3 here is CASSHTSGRGVRELFF. The CDR3 nucleotides read TGTGCCAGTAGCCATACTAGCGGGAGAGGGGTCAGGGAGCTGTTTTTT.

This clonotype showed up just a few times. The junction shows a germline mismatch at one end, possibly a read error. J is TRBJ1-5 and V is TRBV5-1; a weak D match, TRBD1 (5 bases). CDR1 and CDR2 from the germline V gene are SGHRS and YFSETQ. The CDR3 is made up of 13 amino acids. The CDR3 sequence is CTSSFDSDQPQHF. The CDR3 DNA reads TGCACCAGCAGCTTCGACAGTGATCAGCCCCAGCATTTT.

Comment on this clonotype: The junction and the germline gene differ at one end; a read error may be behind it. The gene calls are TRBV11-2 and TRBJ2-2, with D perhaps TRBD1 (6 bases). CDR1 and CDR2 from the germline V gene are SGHAT and FQNNGV. CDR3 length: 15 amino acids. CDR3 sequence (DNA): TGTGCTAGGAGCTTTAGTCGACAGGTTGCCGGGGAGCTATTTTTT. It encodes CARSFSRQVAGELFF.

The rearrangement joins TRBV28 to TRBJ1-4; TRBD1 agrees at 8 bases. V dropped 4 bases and J dropped 8; count of bases not matched to a gene: 9. CDR3 length: 15 amino acids. Per germline, CDR1 MDHEN and CDR2 SYDVKM. Here the CDR3 DNA reads TGTGCCAGCAGTTCGGTACAGGGGGGCCGGGAAAAACTGTTTTTT. This sequence encodes CASSSVQGGREKLFF.

The chain joins TRBV11-2 to TRBJ2-7; tentatively, D is TRBD1 or TRBD2 (5 bases each). V lost 5 bases to trimming and J lost 6 bases, with 17 bases between them. This CDR3 region has 14 residues. Germline V gene lookup returns CDR1 SGHAT and CDR2 FQNNGV. The CDR3 protein is CASSSPGGGREQYF. The CDR3, as DNA: TGTGCCAGCAGCAGCCCAGGTGGGGGTCGCGAGCAGTACTTC.

A remark on this clonotype: A read error may produce the germline difference seen at one junction end. This chain connects TRBV11-2 to TRBJ2-1; 7 bases align to TRBD1. Germline CDR1 is SGHAT and CDR2 is FQNNGV. The CDR3 spans 15 residues. CDR3 residues: CASSLGATGSNEQFF. CDR3 nucleotides: TGTGCTAGCAGCCTGGGTGCGACAGGGTCGAATGAGCAGTTCTTC.

In its sample, this clonotype was seen many times. V usage is TRBV11-2 and J usage is TRBJ2-7, with TRBD1 matching 9 bases. This CDR3 region has 15 residues. CDR1 SGHAT and CDR2 FQNNGV come from the germline V gene. With V trimmed by 5 bases and J by 2 bases, 7 bases remained unmatched. The CDR3 reads CASSLRQGGTYEQYF. The CDR3 nucleotides are TGTGCCAGCAGCCTGAGACAGGGGGGTACCTACGAGCAGTACTTC.

The chain links TRBV6-5 to TRBJ2-1, with D uncertain. V was shortened by 0 bases and J by 4 bases, with 13 bases between the two germline ends. The germline gives CDR1 MNHEY, CDR2 SVGAGI. The CDR3 covers 16 residues. CDR3 residues: CASSYSRLGGYNEQFF. In nucleotides, the CDR3 is TGTGCCAGCAGTTACTCTCGGCTGGGTGGGTACAATGAGCAGTTCTTC.

This clonotype was found a few times. This chain joins TRBV11-1 and TRBJ2-5; TRBD1 matches at 10 bases. The CDR3 runs to 17 residues. Germline CDR1 reads SGHAT; CDR2 reads FQDESV (reference sequence). The J segment lost 5 bases and the V segment lost 1 base, leaving 10 bases of the junction unmatched. The CDR3, as DNA: TGTGCCAGCAGCTTAGGCCCGGGACAGGGGCCGGGTGAGACCCAGTACTTC. This encodes CASSLGPGQGPGETQYF.

On this clonotype itself: A much larger clone lies one base from this, so it may be a read error. The genes are TRBV4-1 and TRBJ2-1, with D uncertain. V was clipped by 7 bases and J by 7 bases, with 17 bases between them. The germline V gene has CDR1 MGHRA and CDR2 YSYEKL. CDR3 length: 14 residues. CDR3 DNA sequence: TGCGCCAGCAACCGGCCAAGTGATATAAATGAGCAGTTCTTC. The encoded protein is CASNRPSDINEQFF.

This clonotype was observed a few times. The V gene is TRBV5-1, the J gene TRBJ2-1; D is uncertain. Germline CDR1 is SGHRS and CDR2 is YFSETQ. This CDR3 is 14 amino acids long. V was shortened by 0 bases and J by 4 bases, with 8 bases between the two germline ends. The CDR3 nucleotides read TGCGCCAGCAGCTTGGTTGTATCTTACAATGAGCAGTTCTTC. Its translation: CASSLVVSYNEQFF.

The chain links TRBV11-3 to TRBJ2-1, with D possibly being TRBD2 (5 bases). Trimming stripped 1 base from V and 9 bases from J, with 13 bases between. This CDR3 contains 14 residues. Germline assignment: CDR1 SGHNT and CDR2 YENEEA. The DNA of the CDR3 is TGTGCCAGCAGCTTAGGGACTGGCGTCGGTGAGCAGTTCTTC. It is translated as CASSLGTGVGEQFF.

This clonotype was observed a few times. An end of the junction differs from the germline gene, which may be a read error. V gene TRBV11-2 combines with J gene TRBJ2-1, with a weak D call TRBD2 (5 bases). CDR1 and CDR2 (germline): SGHAT, FQNNGV. This CDR3 has 17 residues. CDR3: CASSPGRGKTPYNGQFF. CDR3 coding DNA: TGTGCTAGCAGCCCCGGTCGAGGGAAGACCCCCTACAATGGGCAGTTCTTC.

The gene calls are TRBV11-2 and TRBJ2-3, with a possible D match to TRBD2 (6 bases). V lost 5 bases, J lost 9 bases, and 15 bases lay in between. This CDR3 is built from 13 residues. In germline, CDR1 is SGHAT, CDR2 FQNNGV. The CDR3 sequence is CASSPGDFKTQYF. In nucleotides, the CDR3 is TGTGCCAGCAGCCCCGGGGACTTCAAAACGCAGTATTTT.

With regard to this clonotype: Its ends do not fully match the called genes, so a read error is possible. The J gene is TRBJ2-7, the V gene TRBV5-1; 9 bases are shared with TRBD2. There are 13 residues in the CDR3. CDR1 is SGHRS, CDR2 YFSETQ, per germline. The CDR3 protein is CSSSQGLALEQYF. In nucleotides, the CDR3 is TGCTCCAGCAGCCAGGGACTAGCTCTCGAGCAGTACTTC.

Concerning this clonotype itself: A read error may explain this, as a much larger clone is one base away. The chain is built from TRBV14 and TRBJ2-7, with D possibly called TRBD1 or TRBD2 (5 bases each). Deletions cut 4 bases from V and 6 bases from J, with 10 bases between. Germline lookup yields CDR1 SGHDN and CDR2 FVKESK. The CDR3 spans 12 residues. In DNA form, the CDR3 reads TGTGCCAGCAGCCGAATGGGGGTCGAGCAGTACTTC. Its protein is CASSRMGVEQYF.

The chain recombines TRBV30 with TRBJ2-2, with 7 bases fitting TRBD2. CDR3 length equals 15 residues. Trimming at V came to 5 bases and at J to 1 base, leaving 7 bases not matched to a gene. Germline V gives CDR1 GTSNPN, CDR2 SVGIG (reference sequence). This CDR3 reads CAWSGGGWNTGELFF. The CDR3 DNA reads TGTGCCTGGTCTGGGGGGGGATGGAACACCGGGGAGCTGTTTTTT.

V gene TRBV4-3 combines with J gene TRBJ1-6, with D unclear. The CDR3 runs to 15 residues. Trimming took 0 bases from V and 5 from J, leaving 8 bases between them. Germline V gene lookup returns CDR1 LGHNA and CDR2 YSLEER. In nucleotides, the CDR3 is TGCGCCAGCAGCCAAGAGGGCCGTAATAATTCACCCCTCCACTTT. It translates to CASSQEGRNNSPLHF.

The sample holds many counts of this clonotype. This chain joins TRBV12-3 or TRBV12-4 and TRBJ2-2; D is unresolved. The length of the CDR3 is 12 residues. Trimming cost V 6 bases and J 2 bases, with 4 bases left between them. The CDR3, as DNA: TGTGCCAGCAGCGACAACACCGGGGAGCTGTTTTTT. This sequence encodes CASSDNTGELFF.